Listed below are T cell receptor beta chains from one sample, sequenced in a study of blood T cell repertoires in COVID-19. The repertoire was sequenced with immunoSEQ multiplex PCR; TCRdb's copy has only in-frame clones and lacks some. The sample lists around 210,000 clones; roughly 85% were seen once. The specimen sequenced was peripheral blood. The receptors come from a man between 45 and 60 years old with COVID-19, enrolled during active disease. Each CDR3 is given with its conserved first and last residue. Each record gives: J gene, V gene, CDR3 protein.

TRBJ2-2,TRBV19,CASSPGQGSTGELFF
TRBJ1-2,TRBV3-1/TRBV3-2,CASSQDGGFGYTF
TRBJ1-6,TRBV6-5,CASSYSQGGNSPLHF
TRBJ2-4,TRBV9,CASSVGGQAKNIQYF
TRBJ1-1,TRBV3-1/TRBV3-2,CASSQAGGQGLTEAFF
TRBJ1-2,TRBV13,CASSWDTRGYTF
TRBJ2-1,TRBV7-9,CASSAAGQTYNEQFF
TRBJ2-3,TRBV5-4,CASSPGTSGGYTDTQYF
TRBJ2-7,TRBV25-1,CASSEPGGSYEQYF
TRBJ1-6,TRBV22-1,CPGSTLGTVKLNSPLHF
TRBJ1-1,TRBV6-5,CASSYSRGRVSEAFF
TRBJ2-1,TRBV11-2,CASSYDKNSYNEQFF
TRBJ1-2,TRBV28,CASSGTSRLGYGYTF
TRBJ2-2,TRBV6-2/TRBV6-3,CASSYGKGARELFF
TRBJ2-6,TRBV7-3,CASRPGSGANVLTF
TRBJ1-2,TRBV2,CASSDRVTRYTF
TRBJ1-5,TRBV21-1,CASSKHGSANQPQHF
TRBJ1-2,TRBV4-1,CASSQGTGGYGYTF
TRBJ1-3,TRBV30,CAWAFTITGGNTIYF
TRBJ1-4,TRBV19,CASTPMDGQGPLANEKLFF
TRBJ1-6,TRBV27,CASSPRQGSYSPLHF
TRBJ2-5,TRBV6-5,CASSMRLAGEETQYF
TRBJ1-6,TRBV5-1,CASMIGTLAAAPLHF
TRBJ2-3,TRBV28,CASSLSSSGGPDTQYF
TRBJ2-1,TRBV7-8,CASSLSGGGSYNEQFF
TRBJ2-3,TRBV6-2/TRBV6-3,CASSYYGLTDTQYF
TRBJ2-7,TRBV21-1,CASSKERTGYEQYF
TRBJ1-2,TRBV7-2,CASSLGHQGTYYGYTF
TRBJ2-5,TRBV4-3,CASSRGLGGVQETQYF
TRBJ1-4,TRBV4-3,CASSQDRQNNEKLFF
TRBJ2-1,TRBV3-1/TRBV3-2,CASSQYGGTSNEQFF
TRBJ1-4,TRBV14,CASSNSGLNEKLFF
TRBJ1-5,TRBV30,CAWNRRGGVSKNQPQHF
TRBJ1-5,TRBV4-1,CASSQDGTGAGQPQHF
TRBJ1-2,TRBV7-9,CASSLAGHSGPNYGYTF
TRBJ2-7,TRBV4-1,CASSQEDSSYEQYF
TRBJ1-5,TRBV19,CASKRFTGSNQPQHF
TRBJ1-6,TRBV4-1,CASSQVLEVSSSPLHF
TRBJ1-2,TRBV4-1,CASSQVPDRVYGYTF
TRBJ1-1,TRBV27,CASTTPGQGLAEAFF
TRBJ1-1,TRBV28,CASSAPGNRGAFF
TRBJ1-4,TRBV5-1,CASSRQGANEKLFF
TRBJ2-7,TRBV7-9,CASSNSVGTGAYEQYF
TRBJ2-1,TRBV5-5,CASSLTSGGRDEQFF
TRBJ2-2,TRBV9,CASSVTGGADTGELFF
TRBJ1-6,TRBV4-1,CASSQGPRQGYNSPLHF
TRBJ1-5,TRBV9,CASSAGNNQPQHF
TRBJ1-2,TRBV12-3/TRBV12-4,CASSLTGDGYTF
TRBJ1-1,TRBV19,CASNLGSTEAFF